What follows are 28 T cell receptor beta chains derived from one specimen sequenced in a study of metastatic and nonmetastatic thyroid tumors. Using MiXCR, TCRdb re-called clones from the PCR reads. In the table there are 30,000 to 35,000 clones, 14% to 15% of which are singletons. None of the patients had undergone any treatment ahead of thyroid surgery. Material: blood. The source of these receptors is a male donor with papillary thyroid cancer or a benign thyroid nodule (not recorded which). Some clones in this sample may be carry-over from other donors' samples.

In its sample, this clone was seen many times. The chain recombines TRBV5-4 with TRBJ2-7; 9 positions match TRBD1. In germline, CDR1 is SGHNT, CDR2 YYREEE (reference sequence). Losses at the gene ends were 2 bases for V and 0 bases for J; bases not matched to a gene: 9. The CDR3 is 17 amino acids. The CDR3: CASSFTGQGTSSYEQYF. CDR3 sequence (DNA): TGTGCCAGCAGCTTTACAGGACAGGGGACGAGCTCCTACGAGCAGTACTTC. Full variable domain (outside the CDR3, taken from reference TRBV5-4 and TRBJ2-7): ETGVTQSPTHLIKTRGQQVTLRCSSQSGHNTVSWYQQALGQGPQFIFQYYREEENGRGNFPPRFSGLQFPNYSSELNVNALELDDSALYLCASSFTGQGTSSYEQYFGPGTRLTVT.

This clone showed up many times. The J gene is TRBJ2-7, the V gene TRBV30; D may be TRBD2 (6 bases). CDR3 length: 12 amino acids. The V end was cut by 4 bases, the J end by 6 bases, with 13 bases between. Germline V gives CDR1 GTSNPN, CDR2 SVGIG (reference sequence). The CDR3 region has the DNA TGTGCCTGGAACGGCCGGGACTTCGAGCAGTACTTC. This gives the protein CAWNGRDFEQYF.

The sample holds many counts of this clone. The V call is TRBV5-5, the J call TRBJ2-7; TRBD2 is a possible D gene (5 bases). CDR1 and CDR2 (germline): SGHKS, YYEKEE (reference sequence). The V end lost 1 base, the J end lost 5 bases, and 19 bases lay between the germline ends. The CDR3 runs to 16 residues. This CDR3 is CASSLIPGYGDDEQYF. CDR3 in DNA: TGTGCCAGCAGCTTGATCCCGGGGTACGGAGACGACGAGCAGTACTTC.

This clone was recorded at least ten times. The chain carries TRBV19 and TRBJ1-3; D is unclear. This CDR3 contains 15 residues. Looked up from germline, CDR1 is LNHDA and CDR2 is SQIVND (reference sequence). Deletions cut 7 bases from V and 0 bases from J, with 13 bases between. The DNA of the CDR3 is TGTGCCAGTAATGAACAGTTAAACTCTGGAAACACCATATATTTT. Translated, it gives CASNEQLNSGNTIYF.

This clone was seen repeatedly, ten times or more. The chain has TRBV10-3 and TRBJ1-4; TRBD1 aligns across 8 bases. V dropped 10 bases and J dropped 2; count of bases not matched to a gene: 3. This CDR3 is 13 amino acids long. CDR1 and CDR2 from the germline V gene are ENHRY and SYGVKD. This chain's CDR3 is CATHRGTNEKLFF. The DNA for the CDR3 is TGTGCCACCCACAGGGGGACTAATGAAAAACTGTTTTTT.

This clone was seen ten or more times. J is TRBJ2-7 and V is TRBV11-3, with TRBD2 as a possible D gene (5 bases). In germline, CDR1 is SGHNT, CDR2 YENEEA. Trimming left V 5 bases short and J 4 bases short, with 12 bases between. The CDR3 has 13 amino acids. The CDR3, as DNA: TGTGCCAGCAGCCAAAGCGGACGATACGAGCAGTACTTC. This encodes CASSQSGRYEQYF.

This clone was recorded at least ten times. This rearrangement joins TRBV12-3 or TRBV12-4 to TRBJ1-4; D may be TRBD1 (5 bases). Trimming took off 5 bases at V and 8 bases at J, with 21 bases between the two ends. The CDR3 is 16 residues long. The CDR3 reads CASSPGGQGGGEKLFF. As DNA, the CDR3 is TGTGCCAGCAGTCCCGGTGGCCAGGGCGGCGGGGAAAAACTGTTTTTT.

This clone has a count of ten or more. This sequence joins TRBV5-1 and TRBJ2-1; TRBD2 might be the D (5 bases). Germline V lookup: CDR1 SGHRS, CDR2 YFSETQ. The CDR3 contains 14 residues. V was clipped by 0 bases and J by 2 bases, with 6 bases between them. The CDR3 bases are TGCGCCAGCAGCTTGGGGGAGACCTACAATGAGCAGTTCTTC. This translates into CASSLGETYNEQFF.

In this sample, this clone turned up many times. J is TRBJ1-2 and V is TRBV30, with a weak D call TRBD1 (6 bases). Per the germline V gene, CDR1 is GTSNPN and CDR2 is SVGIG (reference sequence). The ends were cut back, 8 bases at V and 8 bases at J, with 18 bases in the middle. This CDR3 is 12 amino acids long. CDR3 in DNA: TGTGCCGGGGGTAGGGGGATGGAGGGCTACACCTTC. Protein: CAGGRGMEGYTF.

CDR3 residues: CAAHTGATVDLFF. Here the CDR3 DNA reads TGTGCCGCTCACACTGGGGCCACCGTGGATCTGTTTTTT. The chain uses TRBV28 and TRBJ2-2, with D possibly TRBD1 on 5 matching bases. The germline gives CDR1 MDHEN, CDR2 SYDVKM. This CDR3 has 13 residues. V was pared by 11 bases and J by 14 bases, with 24 bases between.

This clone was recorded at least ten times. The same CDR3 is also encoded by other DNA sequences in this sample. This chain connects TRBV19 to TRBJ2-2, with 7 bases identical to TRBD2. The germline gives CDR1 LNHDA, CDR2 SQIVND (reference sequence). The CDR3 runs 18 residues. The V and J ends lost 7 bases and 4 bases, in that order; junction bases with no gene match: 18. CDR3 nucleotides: TGTGCCAGTACCCTAACGGGGAGCGAGCGGGGCGCCACCGGGGAGCTGTTTTTT. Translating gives CASTLTGSERGATGELFF.

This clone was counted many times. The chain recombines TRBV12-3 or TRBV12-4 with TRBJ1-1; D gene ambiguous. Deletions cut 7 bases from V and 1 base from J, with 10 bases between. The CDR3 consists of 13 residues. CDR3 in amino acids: CASTRLQNTEAFF. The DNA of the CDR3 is TGTGCCAGCACCCGTTTACAGAACACTGAAGCTTTCTTT.

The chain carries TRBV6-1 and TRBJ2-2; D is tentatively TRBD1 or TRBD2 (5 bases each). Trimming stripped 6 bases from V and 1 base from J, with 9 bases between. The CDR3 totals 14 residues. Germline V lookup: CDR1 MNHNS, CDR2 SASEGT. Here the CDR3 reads CASRGTGNTGELFF. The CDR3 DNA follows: TGTGCCAGCAGGGGGACGGGGAACACCGGGGAGCTGTTTTTT.

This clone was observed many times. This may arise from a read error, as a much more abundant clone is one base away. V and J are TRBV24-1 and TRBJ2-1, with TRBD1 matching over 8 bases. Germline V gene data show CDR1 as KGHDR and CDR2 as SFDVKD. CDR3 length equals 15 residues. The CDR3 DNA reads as TGTACCACCAGTGATTTGTTACAGGGGGGCAATGAGCAGTTCTTC. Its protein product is CTTSDLLQGGNEQFF.

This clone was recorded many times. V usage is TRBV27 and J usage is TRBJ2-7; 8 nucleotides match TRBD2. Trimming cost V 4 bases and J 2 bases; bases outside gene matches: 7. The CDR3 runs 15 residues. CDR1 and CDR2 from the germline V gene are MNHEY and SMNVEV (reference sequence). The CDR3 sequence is CASSSTPGGAYEQYF. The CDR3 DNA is TGTGCCAGCAGTTCCACCCCGGGGGGGGCCTACGAGCAGTACTTC.

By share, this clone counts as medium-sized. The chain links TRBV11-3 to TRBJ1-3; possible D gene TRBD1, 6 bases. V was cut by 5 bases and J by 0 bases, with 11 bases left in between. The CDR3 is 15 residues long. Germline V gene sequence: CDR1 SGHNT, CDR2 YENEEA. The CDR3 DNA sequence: TGTGCCAGCAGCAACCGACAGGCCTCTGGAAACACCATATATTTT. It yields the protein CASSNRQASGNTIYF.

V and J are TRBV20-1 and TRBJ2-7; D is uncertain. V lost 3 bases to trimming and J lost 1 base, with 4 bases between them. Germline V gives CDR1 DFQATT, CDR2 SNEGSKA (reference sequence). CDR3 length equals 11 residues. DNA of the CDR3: TGCAGTGCTAGCACGTCCTACGAGCAGTACTTC. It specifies CSASTSYEQYF.

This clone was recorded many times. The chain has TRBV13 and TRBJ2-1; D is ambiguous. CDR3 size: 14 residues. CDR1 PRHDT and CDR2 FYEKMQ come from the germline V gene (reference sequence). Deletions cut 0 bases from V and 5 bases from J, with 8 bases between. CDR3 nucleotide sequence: TGTGCCAGCAGCTTAGGACTCGCCAACAATGAGCAGTTCTTC. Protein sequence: CASSLGLANNEQFF.

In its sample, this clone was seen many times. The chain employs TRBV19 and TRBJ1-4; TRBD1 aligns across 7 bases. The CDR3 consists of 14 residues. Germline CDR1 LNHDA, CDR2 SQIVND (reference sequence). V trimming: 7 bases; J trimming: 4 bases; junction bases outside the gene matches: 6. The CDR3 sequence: CASKQQGRNEKLFF. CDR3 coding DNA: TGTGCCAGTAAACAACAGGGGCGTAATGAAAAACTGTTTTTT.

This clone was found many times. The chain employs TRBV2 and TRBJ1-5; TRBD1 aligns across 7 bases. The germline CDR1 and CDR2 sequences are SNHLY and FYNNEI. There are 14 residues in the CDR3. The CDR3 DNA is TGTGCGGGACAGCCAGAAAGTAGCAATCAGCCCCAGCATTTT. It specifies CAGQPESSNQPQHF.

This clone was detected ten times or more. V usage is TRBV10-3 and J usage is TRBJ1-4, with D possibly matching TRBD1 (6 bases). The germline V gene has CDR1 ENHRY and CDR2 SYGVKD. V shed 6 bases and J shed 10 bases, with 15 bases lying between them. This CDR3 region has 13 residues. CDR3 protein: CAIRSGEDRKLFF. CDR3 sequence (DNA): TGTGCCATCAGGTCAGGGGAGGATAGAAAACTGTTTTTT.

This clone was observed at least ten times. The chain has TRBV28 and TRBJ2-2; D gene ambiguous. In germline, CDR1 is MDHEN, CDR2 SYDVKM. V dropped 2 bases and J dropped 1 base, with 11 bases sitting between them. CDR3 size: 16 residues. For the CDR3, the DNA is TGTGCCAGCAGTTTACTGGCGGCCCTGAACACCGGGGAGCTGTTTTTT. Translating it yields CASSLLAALNTGELFF.

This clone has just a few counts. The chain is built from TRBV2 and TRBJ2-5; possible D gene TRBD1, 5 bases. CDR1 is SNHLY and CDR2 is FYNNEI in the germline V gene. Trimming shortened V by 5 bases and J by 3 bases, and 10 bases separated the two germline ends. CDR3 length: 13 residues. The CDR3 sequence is CASSQDREETQYF. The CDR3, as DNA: TGTGCCAGCAGTCAAGACAGAGAAGAGACCCAGTACTTC.

The DNA of the CDR3 is TGCGCCAGCAGGCCGGGACTAGCGTTCACCCGGGGTGAGCAGTTCTTC. Its protein product is CASRPGLAFTRGEQFF. The J gene is TRBJ2-1, the V gene TRBV10-1, with 10 bases fitting TRBD2. After removal of 6 bases from V and 9 bases from J, the junction contained 14 bases not matched to a gene. The CDR3 has 16 amino acids. Germline V CDR1 and CDR2: WNHNN, SYGVQD (reference sequence).

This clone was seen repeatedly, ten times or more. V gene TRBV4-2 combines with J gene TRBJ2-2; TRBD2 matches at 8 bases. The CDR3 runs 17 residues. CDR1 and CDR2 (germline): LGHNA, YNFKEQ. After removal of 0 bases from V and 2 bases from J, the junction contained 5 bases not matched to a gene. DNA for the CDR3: TGTGCCAGCAGCCAAGACCCAAGCGGGAGTAACACCGGGGAGCTGTTTTTT. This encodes CASSQDPSGSNTGELFF.

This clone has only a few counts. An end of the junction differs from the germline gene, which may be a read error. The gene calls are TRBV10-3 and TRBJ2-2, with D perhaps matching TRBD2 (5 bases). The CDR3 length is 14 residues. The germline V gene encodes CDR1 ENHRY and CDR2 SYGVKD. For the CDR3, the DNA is TGTTCCATCAGTGACTGGGGAGAGACCGGGGAGCTGTTTTTT. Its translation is CSISDWGETGELFF.

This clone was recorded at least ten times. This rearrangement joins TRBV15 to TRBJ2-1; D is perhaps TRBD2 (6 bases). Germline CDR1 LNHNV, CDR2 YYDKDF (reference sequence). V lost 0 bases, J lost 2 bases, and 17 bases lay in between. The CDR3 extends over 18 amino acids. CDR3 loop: CATSRDGDQRAPYNEQFF. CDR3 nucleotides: TGTGCCACCAGCAGAGATGGGGATCAGCGGGCCCCCTACAATGAGCAGTTCTTC.

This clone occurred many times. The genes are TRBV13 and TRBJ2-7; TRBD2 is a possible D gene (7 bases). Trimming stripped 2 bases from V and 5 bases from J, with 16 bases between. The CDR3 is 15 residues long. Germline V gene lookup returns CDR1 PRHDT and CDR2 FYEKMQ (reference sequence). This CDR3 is CASSLRGGRRDEQYF. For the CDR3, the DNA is TGTGCCAGCAGCTTAAGGGGGGGCCGTCGGGACGAGCAGTACTTC. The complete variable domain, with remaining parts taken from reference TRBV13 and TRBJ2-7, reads AAGVIQSPRHLIKEKRETATLKCYPIPRHDTVYWYQQGPGQDPQFLISFYEKMQSDKGSIPDRFSAQQFSDYHSELNMSSLELGDSALYFCASSLRGGRRDEQYFGPGTRLTVT.